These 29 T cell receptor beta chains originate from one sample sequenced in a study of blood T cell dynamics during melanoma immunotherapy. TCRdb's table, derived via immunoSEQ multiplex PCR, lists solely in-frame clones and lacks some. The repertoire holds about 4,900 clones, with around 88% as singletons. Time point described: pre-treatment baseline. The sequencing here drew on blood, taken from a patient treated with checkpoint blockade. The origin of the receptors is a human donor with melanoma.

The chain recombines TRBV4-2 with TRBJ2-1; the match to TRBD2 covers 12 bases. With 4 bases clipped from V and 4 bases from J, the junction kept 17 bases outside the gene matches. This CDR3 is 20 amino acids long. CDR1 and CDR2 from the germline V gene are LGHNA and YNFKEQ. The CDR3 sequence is CASSRRLAGAVSSSYNEQFF. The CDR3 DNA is TGTGCCAGCAGCCGCCGACTAGCGGGAGCAGTTTCCAGCTCTTACAATGAGCAGTTCTTC.

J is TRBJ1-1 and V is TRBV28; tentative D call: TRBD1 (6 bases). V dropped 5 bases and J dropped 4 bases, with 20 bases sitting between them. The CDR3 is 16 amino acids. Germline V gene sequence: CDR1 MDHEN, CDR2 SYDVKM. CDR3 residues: CASSPAGGFTGTEAFF. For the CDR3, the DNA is TGTGCCAGCAGTCCTGCTGGGGGCTTTACCGGCACTGAAGCTTTCTTT. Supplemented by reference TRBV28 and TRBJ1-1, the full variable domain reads DVKVTQSSRYLVKRTGEKVFLECVQDMDHENMFWYRQDPGLGLRLIYFSYDVKMKEKGDIPEGYSVSREKKERFSLILESASTNQTSMYLCASSPAGGFTGTEAFFGQGTRLTVV.

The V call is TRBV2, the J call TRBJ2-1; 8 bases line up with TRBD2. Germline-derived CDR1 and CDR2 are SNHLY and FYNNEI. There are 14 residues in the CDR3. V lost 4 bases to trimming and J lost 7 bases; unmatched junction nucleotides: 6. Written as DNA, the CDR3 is TGTGCCAGCAGTGGACTAGCGAGTGGGAATGAGCAGTTCTTC. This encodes CASSGLASGNEQFF.

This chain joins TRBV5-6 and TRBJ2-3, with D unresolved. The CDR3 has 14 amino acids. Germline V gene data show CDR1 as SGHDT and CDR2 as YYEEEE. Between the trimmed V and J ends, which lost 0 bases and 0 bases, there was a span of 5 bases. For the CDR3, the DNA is TGTGCCAGCAGCTTGGTAGGCAGCACAGATACGCAGTATTTT. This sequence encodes CASSLVGSTDTQYF.

The CDR3 reads CASSPTASEKLFF. In DNA, the CDR3 is TGTGCCAGCAGTCCGACAGCTTCTGAAAAACTGTTTTTT. The chain uses TRBV6-5 and TRBJ1-4; TRBD1 might be the D (5 bases). Germline CDR1 and CDR2: MNHEY and SVGAGI. The V end lost 5 bases, the J end lost 7 bases, and 11 bases lay between the germline ends. The CDR3 has 13 residues.

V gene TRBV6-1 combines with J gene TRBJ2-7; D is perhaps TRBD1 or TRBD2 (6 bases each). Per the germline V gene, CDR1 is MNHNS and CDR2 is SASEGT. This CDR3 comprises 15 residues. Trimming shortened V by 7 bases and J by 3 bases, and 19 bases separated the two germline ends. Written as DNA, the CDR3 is TGTGCCAGCAATTCCATGGAGGGGGGCTTCTACGAGCAGTACTTC. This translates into CASNSMEGGFYEQYF.

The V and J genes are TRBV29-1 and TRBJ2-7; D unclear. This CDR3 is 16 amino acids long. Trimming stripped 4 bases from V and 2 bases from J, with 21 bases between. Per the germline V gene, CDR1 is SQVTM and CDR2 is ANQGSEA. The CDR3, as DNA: TGCAGCGTTGTAGGTGGGCGCACTACCGTCCCCTACGAGCAGTACTTC. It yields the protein CSVVGGRTTVPYEQYF.

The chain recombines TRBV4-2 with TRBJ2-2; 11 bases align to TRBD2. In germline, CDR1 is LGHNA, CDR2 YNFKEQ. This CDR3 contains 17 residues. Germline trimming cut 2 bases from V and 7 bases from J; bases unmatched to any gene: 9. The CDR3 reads CASSQTTSGRGVGELFF. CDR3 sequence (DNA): TGTGCCAGCAGCCAAACTACTAGCGGGAGAGGAGTCGGGGAGCTGTTTTTT.

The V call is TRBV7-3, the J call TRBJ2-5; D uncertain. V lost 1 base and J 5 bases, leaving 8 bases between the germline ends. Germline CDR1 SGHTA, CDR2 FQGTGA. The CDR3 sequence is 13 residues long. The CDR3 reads CASSLREGETQYF. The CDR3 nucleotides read TGTGCCAGCAGCTTAAGGGAAGGGGAGACCCAGTACTTC.

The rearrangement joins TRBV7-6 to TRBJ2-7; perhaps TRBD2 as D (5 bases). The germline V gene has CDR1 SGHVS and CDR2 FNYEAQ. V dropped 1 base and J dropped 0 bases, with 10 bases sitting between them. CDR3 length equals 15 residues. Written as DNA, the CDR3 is TGTGCCAGCAGCTTAGACGAGGGATTCTCCTACGAGCAGTACTTC. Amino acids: CASSLDEGFSYEQYF.

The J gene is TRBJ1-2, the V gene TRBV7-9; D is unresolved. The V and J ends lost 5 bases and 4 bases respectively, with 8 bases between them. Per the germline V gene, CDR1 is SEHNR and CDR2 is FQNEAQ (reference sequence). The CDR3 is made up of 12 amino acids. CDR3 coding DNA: TGTGCCAGCAGCCGGACCTTCTATGGCTACACCTTC. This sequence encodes CASSRTFYGYTF.

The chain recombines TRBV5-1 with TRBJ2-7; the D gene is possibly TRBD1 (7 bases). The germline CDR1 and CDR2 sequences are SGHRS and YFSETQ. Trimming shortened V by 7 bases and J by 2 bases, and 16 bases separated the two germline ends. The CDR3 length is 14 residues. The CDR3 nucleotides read TGCGCCAGCGGATCAGGGGGGCCCGCCTACGAGCAGTACTTC. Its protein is CASGSGGPAYEQYF.

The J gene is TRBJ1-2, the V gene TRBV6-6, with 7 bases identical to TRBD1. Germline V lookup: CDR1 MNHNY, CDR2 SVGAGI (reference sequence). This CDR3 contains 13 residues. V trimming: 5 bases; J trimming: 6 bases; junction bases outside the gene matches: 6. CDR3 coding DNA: TGTGCCAGCAGTCCACAGGGGTCTCATGGCTACACCTTC. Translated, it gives CASSPQGSHGYTF.

The CDR3 DNA reads TGTGCCATCAGTGCGAGCGGCACAGATACGCAGTATTTT. Translation gives CAISASGTDTQYF. The V and J genes are TRBV10-3 and TRBJ2-3; no definite D call. CDR3 length: 13 amino acids. Germline V gives CDR1 ENHRY, CDR2 SYGVKD. V lost 4 bases to trimming and J lost 1 base, with 6 bases between them.

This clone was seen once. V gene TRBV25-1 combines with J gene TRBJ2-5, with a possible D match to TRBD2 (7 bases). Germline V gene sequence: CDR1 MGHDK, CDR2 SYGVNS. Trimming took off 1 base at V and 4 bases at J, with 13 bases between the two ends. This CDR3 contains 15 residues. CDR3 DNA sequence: TGTGCCAGCAGTGAATTCAGGGGCGGGGGAGAGACCCAGTACTTC. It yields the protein CASSEFRGGGETQYF.

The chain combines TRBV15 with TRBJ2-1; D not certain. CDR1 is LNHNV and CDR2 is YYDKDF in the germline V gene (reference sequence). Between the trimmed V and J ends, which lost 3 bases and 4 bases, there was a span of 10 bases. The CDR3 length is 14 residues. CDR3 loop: CATSRSTTYNEQFF. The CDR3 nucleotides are TGTGCCACCAGCAGGTCTACTACTTACAATGAGCAGTTCTTC.

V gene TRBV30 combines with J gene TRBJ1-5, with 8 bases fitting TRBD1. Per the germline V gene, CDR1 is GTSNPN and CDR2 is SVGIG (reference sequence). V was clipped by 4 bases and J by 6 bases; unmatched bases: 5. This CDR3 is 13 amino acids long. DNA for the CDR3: TGTGCCTGGACCCCAGGGGGCGGTCAGCCCCAGCATTTT. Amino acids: CAWTPGGGQPQHF.

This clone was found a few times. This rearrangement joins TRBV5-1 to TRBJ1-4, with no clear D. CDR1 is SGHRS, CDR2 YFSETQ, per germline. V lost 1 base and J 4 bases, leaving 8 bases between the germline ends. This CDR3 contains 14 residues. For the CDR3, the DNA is TGCGCCAGCAGCTTGATAGGGCTTAATGAAAAACTGTTTTTT. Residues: CASSLIGLNEKLFF.

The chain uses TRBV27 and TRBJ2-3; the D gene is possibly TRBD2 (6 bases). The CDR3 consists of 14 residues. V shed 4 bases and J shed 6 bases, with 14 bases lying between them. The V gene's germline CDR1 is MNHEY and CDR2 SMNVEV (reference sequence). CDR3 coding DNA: TGTGCCAGCAGTTGGACGGGAGAGGGGGATACGCAGTATTTT. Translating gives CASSWTGEGDTQYF.

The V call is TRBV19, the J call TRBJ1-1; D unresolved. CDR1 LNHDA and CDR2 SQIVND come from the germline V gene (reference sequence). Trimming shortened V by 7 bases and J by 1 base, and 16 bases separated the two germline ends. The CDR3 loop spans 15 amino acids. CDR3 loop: CASTLRRSTNTEAFF. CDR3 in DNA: TGTGCCAGTACCTTGAGGCGCAGTACGAACACTGAAGCTTTCTTT.

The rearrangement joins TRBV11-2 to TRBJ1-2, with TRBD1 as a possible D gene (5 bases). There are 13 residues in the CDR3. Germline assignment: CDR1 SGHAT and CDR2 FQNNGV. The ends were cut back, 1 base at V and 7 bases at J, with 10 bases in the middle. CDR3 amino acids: CASSLGDVAGYTF. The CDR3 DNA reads TGTGCCAGCAGCTTAGGGGACGTAGCTGGCTACACCTTC.

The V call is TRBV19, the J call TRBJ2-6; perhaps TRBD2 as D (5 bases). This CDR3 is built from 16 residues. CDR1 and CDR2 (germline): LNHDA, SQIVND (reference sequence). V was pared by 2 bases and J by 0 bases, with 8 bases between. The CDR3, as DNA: TGTGCCAGTAGTATATCGGGGAGCTCTGGGGCCAACGTCCTGACTTTC. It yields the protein CASSISGSSGANVLTF.

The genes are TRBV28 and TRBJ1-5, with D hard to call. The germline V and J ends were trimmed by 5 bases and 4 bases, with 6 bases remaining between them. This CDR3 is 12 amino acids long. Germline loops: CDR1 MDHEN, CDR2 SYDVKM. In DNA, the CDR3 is TGTGCCAGCAGTGGGGTTAATCAGCCCCAGCATTTT. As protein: CASSGVNQPQHF.

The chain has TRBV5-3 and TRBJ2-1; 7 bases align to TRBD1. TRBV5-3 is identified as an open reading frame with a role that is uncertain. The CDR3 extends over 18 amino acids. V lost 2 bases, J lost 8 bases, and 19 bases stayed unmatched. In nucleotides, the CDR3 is TGTGCCAGAAGCTTAGGGTCTAGGAGGACAGGTTTTATGGATGAGCAGTTCTTC. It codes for CARSLGSRRTGFMDEQFF.

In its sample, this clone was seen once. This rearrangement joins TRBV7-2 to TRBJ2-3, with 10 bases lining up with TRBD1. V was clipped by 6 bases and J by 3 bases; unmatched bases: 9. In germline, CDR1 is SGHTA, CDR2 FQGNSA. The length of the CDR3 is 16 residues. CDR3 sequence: CASSQFRGQGTDTQYF. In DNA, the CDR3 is TGTGCCAGCAGTCAATTCCGGGGACAGGGGACAGATACGCAGTATTTT.

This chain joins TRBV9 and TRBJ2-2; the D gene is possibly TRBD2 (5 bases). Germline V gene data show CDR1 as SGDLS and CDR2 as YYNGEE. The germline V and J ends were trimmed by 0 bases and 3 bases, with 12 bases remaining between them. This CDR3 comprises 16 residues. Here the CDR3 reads CASSVGGPWYTGELFF. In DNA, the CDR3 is TGTGCCAGCAGCGTAGGAGGGCCTTGGTACACCGGGGAGCTGTTTTTT.

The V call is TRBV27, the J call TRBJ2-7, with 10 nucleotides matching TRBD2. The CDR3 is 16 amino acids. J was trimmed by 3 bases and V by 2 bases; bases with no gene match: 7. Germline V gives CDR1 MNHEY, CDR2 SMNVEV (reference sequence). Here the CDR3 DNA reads TGTGCCAGCAGTTTAATGTCGCTAGCGGGAGTCTACGAGCAGTACTTC. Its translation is CASSLMSLAGVYEQYF.

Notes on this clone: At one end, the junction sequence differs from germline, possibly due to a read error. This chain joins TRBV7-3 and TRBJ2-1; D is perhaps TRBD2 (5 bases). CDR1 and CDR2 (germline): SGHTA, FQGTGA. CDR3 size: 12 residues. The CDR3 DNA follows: TGTGCCAGCGGCTTGTCTAGCACTGAGCAGTTCTTC. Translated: CASGLSSTEQFF. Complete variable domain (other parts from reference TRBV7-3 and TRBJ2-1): GAGVSQTPSNKVTEKGKYVELRCDPISGHTALYWYRQSLGQGPEFLIYFQGTGAADDSGLPNDRFFAVRPEGSVSTLKIQRTERGDSAVYLCASGLSSTEQFFGPGTRLTVL.

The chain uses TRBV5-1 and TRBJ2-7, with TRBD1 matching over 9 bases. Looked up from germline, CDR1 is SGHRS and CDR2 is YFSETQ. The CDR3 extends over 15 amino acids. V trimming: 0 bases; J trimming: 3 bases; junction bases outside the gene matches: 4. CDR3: CASSLGGTGLYEQYF. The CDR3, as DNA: TGCGCCAGCAGCTTGGGAGGGACAGGGCTCTACGAGCAGTACTTC.